A single sample gave rise to the 9 T cell receptor beta chains below, sequenced in a study of shared clonotypes between healthy human individuals. Assay: immunoSEQ multiplex PCR; the TCRdb copy retains only in-frame clones and omits some. In the table there are around 83,000 clones, 62% of which are singletons. The sample comprised memory CD8+ T cells sorted from blood. Subset noted: CD45RO+ cells pooled with CCR7-negative TemRA cells. Receptors originate from a man aged 30 to 45 in good health.

The chain uses TRBV6-1 and TRBJ1-5, with TRBD1 matching over 8 bases. CDR1 MNHNS and CDR2 SASEGT come from the germline V gene. J gave up 5 bases and V 4 bases, and 10 bases lay outside the gene matches. The length of the CDR3 is 16 residues. The CDR3 reads CASSASAGQGYQPQHF. As DNA, the CDR3 is TGTGCCAGCAGTGCTTCCGCCGGACAGGGTTATCAGCCCCAGCATTTT.

The chain joins TRBV7-6 to TRBJ1-1, with 8 bases aligning to TRBD1. Germline V gene lookup returns CDR1 SGHVS and CDR2 FNYEAQ. The CDR3 is 14 amino acids. The trim removed 7 bases at V and 3 bases at J, leaving 7 bases unmatched. Written as DNA, the CDR3 is TGTGCCAGCATCGACAGGGGAGGAGACACTGAAGCTTTCTTT. Protein product: CASIDRGGDTEAFF.

The V call is TRBV6-6, the J call TRBJ2-5; possibly TRBD2 for D (6 bases). The CDR3 spans 14 residues. Trimming pared 5 bases from V and 5 bases from J, leaving 15 bases between. In germline, CDR1 is MNHNY, CDR2 SVGAGI (reference sequence). CDR3 DNA: TGTGCCAGCAGTCCCCGCCTGGCGGGGGAGACCCAGTACTTC. It is translated as CASSPRLAGETQYF.

This clone was observed a handful of times. The chain couples TRBV28 to TRBJ2-3; 11 positions agree with TRBD2. Losses at the gene ends were 7 bases for V and 4 bases for J; bases not matched to a gene: 7. The CDR3 has 15 amino acids. Germline assignment: CDR1 MDHEN and CDR2 SYDVKM. The CDR3 loop reads CASTPLAGVADTQYF. CDR3 sequence (DNA): TGTGCCAGCACCCCACTAGCGGGAGTCGCAGATACGCAGTATTTT.

The table lists this clone with a count of one. The V call is TRBV7-2, the J call TRBJ1-5, with a weak D call TRBD1 (6 bases). Germline loops: CDR1 SGHTA, CDR2 FQGNSA. The CDR3 is made up of 14 amino acids. V lost 5 bases and J lost 7, with 15 bases in between. This CDR3 reads CASSVTGIGQPQHF. The CDR3, as DNA: TGTGCCAGCAGCGTTACAGGGATAGGCCAGCCCCAGCATTTT.

The chain couples TRBV28 to TRBJ1-1; perhaps TRBD1 as D (6 bases). There are 15 residues in the CDR3. Germline loops: CDR1 MDHEN, CDR2 SYDVKM. The V gene lost 2 bases and the J gene lost 0 bases, with 10 bases spanning the gap. The CDR3 sequence: CASSLVGGVNTEAFF. The CDR3 DNA reads TGTGCCAGCAGTTTAGTTGGGGGCGTGAACACTGAAGCTTTCTTT.

The chain links TRBV5-1 to TRBJ2-2, with TRBD1 identical over 7 bases. Germline V gene data show CDR1 as SGHRS and CDR2 as YFSETQ. The ends lost 4 bases at V and 4 bases at J; junction bases unmatched: 10. The CDR3 runs 16 residues. The CDR3, as DNA: TGCGCCAGCAGCAAGACAGGGCTCGAGGTCACCGGGGAGCTGTTTTTT. This codes for CASSKTGLEVTGELFF.

In this sample, this clone turned up many times. Other nucleotide sequences in the sample specify the same CDR3. This chain uses TRBV6-4 with TRBJ2-1; 12 bases match TRBD2. The J segment lost 7 bases and the V segment lost 2 bases, leaving 0 bases of the junction unmatched. Germline CDR1 reads MRHNA; CDR2 reads SNTAGT. The CDR3 length is 14 residues. The CDR3 DNA reads TGTGCCAGCAGTGACGGGACTAGCGGGAATGAGCAGTTCTTC. Translating it yields CASSDGTSGNEQFF.

The chain couples TRBV6-1 to TRBJ2-3; D might be TRBD2 (6 bases). V was clipped by 2 bases and J by 4 bases, with 16 bases between them. The CDR3 totals 16 residues. Per the germline V gene, CDR1 is MNHNS and CDR2 is SASEGT. The CDR3 reads CASSEFAGTMADTQYF. The CDR3 DNA reads as TGTGCCAGCAGTGAATTCGCGGGAACAATGGCAGATACGCAGTATTTT.